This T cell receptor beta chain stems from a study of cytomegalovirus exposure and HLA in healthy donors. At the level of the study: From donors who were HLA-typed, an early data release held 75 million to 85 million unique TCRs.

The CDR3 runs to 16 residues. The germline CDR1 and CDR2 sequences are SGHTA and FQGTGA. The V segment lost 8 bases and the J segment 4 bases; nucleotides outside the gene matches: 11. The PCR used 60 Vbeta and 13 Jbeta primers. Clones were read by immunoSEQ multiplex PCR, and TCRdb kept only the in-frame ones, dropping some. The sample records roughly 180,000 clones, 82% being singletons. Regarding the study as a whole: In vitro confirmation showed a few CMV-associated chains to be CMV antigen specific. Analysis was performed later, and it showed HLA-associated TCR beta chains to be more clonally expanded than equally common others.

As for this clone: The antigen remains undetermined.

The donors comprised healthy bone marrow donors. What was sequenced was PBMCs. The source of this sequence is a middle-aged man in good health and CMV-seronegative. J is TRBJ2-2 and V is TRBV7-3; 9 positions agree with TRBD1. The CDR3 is CASGRPDRGLTGELFF. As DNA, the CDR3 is TGTGCCAGCGGACGACCGGACAGGGGCCTCACCGGGGAGCTGTTTTTT.